This TCR beta chain comes out of a study of prognosis after radiotherapy for stage I lung cancer (TCRdb year 2021). With respect to the entire study: Between April 2018 and January 2019, approximately 20 stage I NSCLC patients were enrolled in Nanjing, China. SBRT was delivered in 3 to 5 fractions with a biologically effective dose of at least 100 Gy, and image-guided IMRT or VMAT was used for delivery. Every patient was deemed medically inoperable, approximately 11 because of comorbidities and over five because they refused surgery. Concurrent therapy was not administered to any patient alongside SBRT. Distant metastases were developed by four of the 19 patients after SBRT, at a median of 7 months, whereas no significant progression was observed in the other 15 patients. The study sequenced approximately 40 blood samples from some 20 patients, one before and one after SBRT per patient. The study included 13 to 15 patients with newly diagnosed primary stage I lung tumors and roughly 5 with oligometastatic NSCLC after surgical resection of the primary tumor. Ages in the cohort of about a dozen men and over 5 women ranged from 53 to 84 years, with a median of 74. Peripheral blood TCR beta repertoires were profiled in stage I NSCLC patients before and after stereotactic body radiotherapy, and the repertoires were related to distant failure. Squamous cell carcinoma histology was identified in roughly 7 patients, and adenocarcinoma histology was identified in about 12 patients.

A history of other malignancies or of prior chemotherapy or radiotherapy was absent in all patients, and node-negative disease was shown on CT and PET/CT in all patients. At each of two time points, about 6 milliliters of peripheral venous blood were collected in EDTA tubes. PBMCs were isolated by Ficoll-Paque Plus density-gradient centrifugation. Immediately after collection, samples were stored at -80 degrees C until analysis. The TCR beta CDR3 region was amplified from genomic DNA by two rounds of multiplex PCR. In the first PCR round, primers specific to each TRBV and TRBJ gene were used, and the primer sequences were filed in Chinese patent CN105087789A. Universal primers were used in the second PCR round. The Roche High Pure PCR Template Preparation Kit was used to extract genomic DNA from the frozen PBMCs. Libraries were sequenced paired-end with 151 bp reads on an Illumina HiSeq 3000. For the original study's pipeline: Raw reads lacking the multiplex PCR primer sequences were removed with CutAdapt. Using PEAR, the high-quality paired reads were merged into contigs. MiXCR assigned TRB V, D and J gene segments to each contig by aligning to reference sequences. To remove sequencing errors, CDR3 sequences were clustered according to base quality and sequence similarity. Diversity was measured as Shannon entropy normalized by the natural log of productive TCR sequence number. Clonality was defined as one minus Shannon entropy divided by the natural log of the number of unique clonotypes. Progression-free survival cut-offs for repertoire metrics were chosen using the Youden index of ROC curves, with analyses run in R 3.5.3. In TCRdb, the public reads were trimmed at Q25 with fastp and aligned with MiXCR, with productive beta chains retained. Every distinct CDR3 protein forms one entry, paired with its most common genes and DNA. The V and J calls reflect TCRdb's pipeline rather than the authors' work. The sample includes under 20,000 distinct CDR3 sequences, with just under 45% observed a single time. In total, the top ten clones hold around 44% of the sample.

Notes on this clonotype: Its target antigen remains unknown. There are no base qualities to consult, and no much larger clone falls within one base.

The CDR3 covers 15 residues, taking in both the cysteine and the phenylalanine. Only the CDR3 part of the read is kept: 45 bases, read in frame from the first base. From a lookup of the germline V gene, CDR1 and CDR2 are MNHNS and SASEGT. V is cut by 6 bases and J by 3 bases, and the space between the germline ends is 16 bases. General findings and caveats noted by the study authors: All reported P values were unadjusted for multiple comparisons. Unique TCR clone counts fell after SBRT (median about 9,600 before versus several thousand after; Wilcoxon paired P=0.011). Post-SBRT Shannon entropy and its change from baseline were lower in patients who developed distant metastases; baseline Shannon entropy was not associated with metastases. Limitations of the study included a small cohort and short follow-up, and the study findings need independent validation. No determination of tumor specificity was made for expanded TCR clones. TRBV and TRBJ usage frequencies reportedly varied with metastasis status, involving two V genes at baseline and about 10 V and two J genes after SBRT.

This receptor was taken from a donor at least 50 years old with non-small cell lung cancer. Sequenced here: PBMCs, sampled before or after stereotactic body radiation therapy (not recorded which). The chain couples TRBV6-1 to TRBJ2-3; the D segment could be TRBD2, given 7 matching bases. The CDR3 loop reads CASRPRGGGTDTQYF. The DNA reads as follows: TGTGCCAGCAGGCCCAGGGGAGGGGGGACAGATACGCAGTATTTT.